This TCR beta chain is from a study of T cell repertoires in cytomegalovirus infection. Study at large: Matching HLA type and CMV infection were both indicated by public TCR beta signatures. Study-level findings and limits: Identification of carriers of CMV plus the relevant HLA was achieved through cumulative public TCR beta family frequency.

TCRdb ran MiXCR on the reads and lists one entry per CDR3 protein. The data show about 900,000 distinct CDR3 sequences, with more than 25% seen just once and over 12% held by the top ten. As for this clonotype: Its antigen is unknown.

This CDR3 comprises 12 residues. Germline-derived CDR1 and CDR2 are SGDLS and YYNGEE. The V end lost 4 bases, the J end lost 8 bases, and 10 bases lay between the germline ends. The starting material was cultured CD8+ T cells from PBMCs, obtained from culture after CMV antigen stimulation. The TCR was taken from a human donor in good health (CMV status not recorded). Some clones in this sample may be carry-over from other donors' samples. The rearrangement joins TRBV9 to TRBJ2-1; possible D gene TRBD2, 6 bases. The CDR3 reads CASSPSDDEQFF. CDR3 DNA sequence: TGTGCCAGCAGCCCTAGCGACGATGAGCAGTTCTTC.